The 5 T cell receptor beta chains reported below all come from one sample, sequenced in a study of regulatory T cells in long-lasting Graves disease listed by TCRdb under 2021. The time point label, as the study defines it: newly diagnosed GD, antithyroid drugs for less than 3 months. For both TCR sequencing and RNA sequencing, RNA was extracted from PBMCs using TRIzol. Libraries were built with multiplex PCR. The instrument given in TCRdb is Illumina HiSeq 4000. To build TCR beta libraries, CDR3 regions were amplified by Arm-PCR using iRepertoire HTBI primers. TCRdb cleaned the public reads at Q25 with fastp, built clones with MiXCR and kept in-frame beta chains. One record per CDR3 amino acid sequence lists the most common genes and DNA. This sample gives 200,000 to 250,000 distinct CDR3 sequences in total; approximately 18% of them show up just once. The ten largest clones add up to 12% of the sample.

These data also featured in a second study, about T cells in Graves' hyperthyroidism and ophthalmopathy.

The starting material was peripheral blood mononuclear cells (PBMCs), obtained at new diagnosis, from a patient treated with antithyroid drugs. All receptors derive from a woman in her twenties or thirties with Graves disease. Donor details come from another sample of the same person, matched by shared clones.

There are many counts of this clonotype. The chain recombines TRBV20-1 with TRBJ2-5; 8 bases are a match to TRBD1. This CDR3 region has 15 residues. The V segment lost 6 bases and the J segment 5 bases; nucleotides outside the gene matches: 14. In germline, CDR1 is DFQATT, CDR2 SNEGSKA (reference sequence). The chain's CDR3 is CSAPKVQGAGETQYF. In DNA form, the CDR3 reads TGCAGTGCCCCGAAGGTTCAGGGGGCCGGGGAGACCCAGTACTTC.

The chain carries TRBV20-1 and TRBJ1-5, with 8 bases fitting TRBD1. Germline V lookup: CDR1 DFQATT, CDR2 SNEGSKA (reference sequence). J gave up 7 bases and V 0 bases, and 8 bases lay outside the gene matches. The CDR3 is 15 residues long. The CDR3 loop reads CSARDRVRGQQPQHF. In nucleotides, the CDR3 is TGCAGTGCTAGAGATCGGGTCAGGGGGCAACAGCCCCAGCATTTT.

This chain joins TRBV6-2 or TRBV6-3 and TRBJ2-5; D gene ambiguous. The V end was cut by 4 bases, the J end by 4 bases, with 16 bases between. This CDR3 is built from 15 residues. Germline assignment: CDR1 MNHEY and CDR2 SVGEGT. CDR3 nucleotides: TGTGCCAGCAGTTCCACGCCGCTACGTGGAGAGACCCAGTACTTC. It yields the protein CASSSTPLRGETQYF.

In this sample, this clonotype turned up many times. The chain carries TRBV20-1 and TRBJ2-1; D remains ambiguous. CDR1 DFQATT and CDR2 SNEGSKA come from the germline V gene (reference sequence). V was shortened by 6 bases and J by 2 bases, with 11 bases between the two germline ends. The CDR3 contains 13 residues. CDR3 in DNA: TGCAGTGCCCTATATCGAGCCTACAATGAGCAGTTCTTC. Translation: CSALYRAYNEQFF.

This clonotype came up many times. The CDR3: CASSPATGLSGNTIYF. CDR3 bases: TGTGCCAGCAGTCCAGCGACTGGTCTCTCTGGAAACACCATATATTTT. The V and J genes are TRBV28 and TRBJ1-3; D unresolved. The CDR3 loop spans 16 amino acids. Germline V gives CDR1 MDHEN, CDR2 SYDVKM. V gave up 5 bases and J gave up 0 bases, with 14 bases separating them.